The 17 T cell receptor beta chains reported below all come from one sample, sequenced in a study of T-cell memory formation after mild COVID-19 (dated by TCRdb to the early 2020s). The library was obtained by 5' RACE. TCRdb shows the sequencer as Illumina NovaSeq 6000. The raw public data were reprocessed by TCRdb itself: fastp quality trimming at Q25, MiXCR clonotype calling, in-frame beta chains only. Each CDR3 protein gets just one entry, which takes the most common genes and DNA from the rows behind it. Here the sample has about 190,000 distinct CDR3 sequences; around 19% occur a single time. The ten largest clones take up about 2.4% of the sample. Sequencing was performed on PBMCs or a T cell subset sorted from them (not recorded which). These receptors all stem from an adult woman who had mild COVID-19 (a few samples of this study predate the infection). The sample titles of this study are shuffled in the database, so cell type and time point are left out; the donor was told from shared clones.

The CDR3 sequence is CASSTRVAGGEQYF. CDR3 DNA: TGTGCCAGCAGCACAAGGGTAGCGGGCGGCGAGCAGTACTTC. This chain connects TRBV9 to TRBJ2-7, with 7 bases matching TRBD2. From germline, CDR1 is SGDLS and CDR2 YYNGEE. Trimming cost V 4 bases and J 6 bases; bases outside gene matches: 10. The length of the CDR3 is 14 residues.

This clonotype was picked up a small number of times. The chain carries TRBV6-5 and TRBJ2-1; TRBD2 matches at 9 bases. Per the germline V gene, CDR1 is MNHEY and CDR2 is SVGAGI. V shed 4 bases and J 6 bases; nucleotides not matched to a gene: 7. This CDR3 comprises 15 residues. The CDR3 loop reads CASSLVAGDFNEQFF. The CDR3 DNA is TGTGCCAGCAGTTTAGTAGCGGGAGACTTCAATGAGCAGTTCTTC.

This clonotype was picked up many times. The chain combines TRBV4-2 with TRBJ2-5, with 9 positions matching TRBD2. The germline gives CDR1 LGHNA, CDR2 YNFKEQ. The junction had 13 bases not matched to a gene; V was cut back by 3 bases and J by 2 bases. The CDR3 is made up of 18 amino acids. CDR3 coding DNA: TGTGCCAGCAGCCAGCCGTTATCGCGCGGGGGGGATCAAGAGACCCAGTACTTC. Protein: CASSQPLSRGGDQETQYF.

The rearrangement links TRBV11-2 to TRBJ2-3; TRBD2 agrees at 10 bases. CDR3 length: 17 residues. Germline V CDR1 and CDR2: SGHAT, FQNNGV. V lost 4 bases, J lost 2 bases, and 9 bases stayed unmatched. The CDR3 DNA follows: TGTGCCAGCAGCTCAAGAATCAGCGGGGGGGCCACAGATACGCAGTATTTT. Translated, it gives CASSSRISGGATDTQYF.

The chain links TRBV7-6 to TRBJ2-6; D unclear. V lost 6 bases and J lost 2, with 11 bases in between. The CDR3 consists of 15 residues. The germline gives CDR1 SGHVS, CDR2 FNYEAQ. CDR3 sequence reads: CASSARVTGANVLTF. The DNA for the CDR3 is TGTGCCAGCAGTGCTCGGGTGACTGGGGCCAACGTCCTGACTTTC. Using reference TRBV7-6 and TRBJ2-6 for the parts outside the CDR3, the full variable domain is GAGVSQSPRYKVTKRGQDVALRCDPISGHVSLYWYRQALGQGPEFLTYFNYEAQQDKSGLPNDRFSAERPEGSISTLTIQRTEQRDSAMYRCASSARVTGANVLTFGAGSRLTVL.

V is TRBV3-1 and J is TRBJ1-4; 11 nucleotides match TRBD1. V was clipped by 8 bases and J by 8 bases; unmatched bases: 13. CDR1 and CDR2 from the germline V gene are LGHDT and YNNKEL (reference sequence). The CDR3 is 16 amino acids. DNA of the CDR3: TGTGCCAGCCGGCGGACAGGGGGCGCGGTGGGAGAAAAACTGTTTTTT. This translates into CASRRTGGAVGEKLFF.

There are a few counts of this clonotype. The CDR3, as DNA: TGTGCCAGCAGCAGGATTATGAACACTGAAGCTTTCTTT. This gives the protein CASSRIMNTEAFF. The rearrangement uses TRBV7-9 and TRBJ1-1; D unresolved. The CDR3 has 13 amino acids. Germline V gene data show CDR1 as SEHNR and CDR2 as FQNEAQ (reference sequence). V lost 5 bases and J lost 0, with 7 bases in between. Looking up the rest from reference TRBV7-9 and TRBJ1-1 gives the full variable domain: DTGVSQNPRHKITKRGQNVTFRCDPISEHNRLYWYRQTLGQGPEFLTYFQNEAQLEKSRLLSDRFSAERPKGSFSTLEIQRTEQGDSAMYLCASSRIMNTEAFFGQGTRLTVV.

The rearrangement uses TRBV7-9 and TRBJ2-7, with 7 nucleotides matching TRBD2. Germline V gene data show CDR1 as SEHNR and CDR2 as FQNEAQ (reference sequence). CDR3 length equals 16 residues. J gave up 1 base and V 3 bases, and 9 bases lay outside the gene matches. CDR3 residues: CASSFLRGRGSYEQYF. In DNA, the CDR3 is TGTGCCAGCAGCTTCTTGCGAGGGCGGGGGTCCTACGAGCAGTACTTC.

This clonotype was seen a few times. The chain combines TRBV9 with TRBJ2-3; 11 nucleotides line up with TRBD2. The V gene's germline CDR1 is SGDLS and CDR2 YYNGEE. The CDR3 contains 16 residues. J lost 2 bases, V lost 4 bases, and 6 bases had no gene match. The CDR3 nucleotides are TGTGCCAGCAGCCCAAGACTAGCGGGGTACACAGATACGCAGTATTTT. The encoded protein is CASSPRLAGYTDTQYF.

J is TRBJ1-2 and V is TRBV4-3; a weak D match, TRBD1 (6 bases). In germline, CDR1 is LGHNA, CDR2 YSLEER. The ends were cut back, 0 bases at V and 2 bases at J, with 13 bases in the middle. This CDR3 has 16 residues. The DNA of the CDR3 is TGCGCCAGCAGCCAAGATGTTTGGGGACAAAACTATGGCTACACCTTC. Its translation: CASSQDVWGQNYGYTF.

The V gene is TRBV7-9, the J gene TRBJ2-1; D remains unclear. The germline V gene has CDR1 SEHNR and CDR2 FQNEAQ (reference sequence). Trimming left V 3 bases short and J 8 bases short, with 8 bases between. This CDR3 region has 12 residues. The CDR3 DNA follows: TGTGCCAGCAGCTTTGATTGGGATGAGCAGTTCTTC. Translation: CASSFDWDEQFF.

The rearrangement uses TRBV5-1 and TRBJ2-3; possibly TRBD1 for D (6 bases). The V end was cut by 0 bases, the J end by 3 bases, with 14 bases between. Germline lookup yields CDR1 SGHRS and CDR2 YFSETQ. This CDR3 is built from 16 residues. CDR3 bases: TGCGCCAGCAGCTTGGTTGCCGGACAGTCTACAGATACGCAGTATTTT. It translates to CASSLVAGQSTDTQYF.

This clonotype was counted between two and nine times. The V gene is TRBV20-1, the J gene TRBJ2-5, with 7 bases identical to TRBD2. CDR3 length equals 13 residues. Germline values: CDR1 DFQATT, CDR2 SNEGSKA (reference sequence). The ends lost 7 bases at V and 1 base at J; junction bases unmatched: 6. CDR3 in DNA: TGCAGTGTACCGGCTAGCGGCCAAGAGACCCAGTACTTC. This encodes CSVPASGQETQYF.

The chain has TRBV4-2 and TRBJ2-7; 10 nucleotides match TRBD2. The CDR3 sequence is 16 residues long. With V trimmed by 0 bases and J by 5 bases, 7 bases remained unmatched. The V gene's germline CDR1 is LGHNA and CDR2 YNFKEQ. For the CDR3, the DNA is TGTGCCAGCAGCCAAGATTACTCGCTAGCGGGAGACGAGCAGTACTTC. It yields the protein CASSQDYSLAGDEQYF.

This clonotype was recorded a few times. V usage is TRBV6-5 and J usage is TRBJ1-1; no firm D call. Trimming pared 5 bases from V and 4 bases from J, leaving 11 bases between. This CDR3 spans 13 amino acids. Germline V CDR1 and CDR2: MNHEY, SVGAGI. CDR3 residues: CASSNRRGTEAFF. As DNA, the CDR3 is TGTGCCAGCAGTAACCGTCGGGGCACTGAAGCTTTCTTT.

The rearrangement uses TRBV6-5 and TRBJ2-7, with 11 bases aligning to TRBD1. The germline V gene has CDR1 MNHEY and CDR2 SVGAGI. This CDR3 spans 15 amino acids. Losses at the gene ends were 3 bases for V and 6 bases for J; bases not matched to a gene: 7. CDR3 in amino acids: CASSYFSGTGGEQYF. DNA of the CDR3: TGTGCCAGCAGTTATTTCTCCGGGACAGGGGGCGAGCAGTACTTC.

The chain is built from TRBV24-1 and TRBJ2-1; D is unresolved. Germline values: CDR1 KGHDR, CDR2 SFDVKD. The V end was cut by 2 bases, the J end by 0 bases, with 10 bases between. CDR3 length equals 16 residues. The CDR3 here is CATSDSIAGSYNEQFF. The CDR3 DNA reads TGTGCCACCAGTGATTCGATAGCCGGCTCCTACAATGAGCAGTTCTTC.